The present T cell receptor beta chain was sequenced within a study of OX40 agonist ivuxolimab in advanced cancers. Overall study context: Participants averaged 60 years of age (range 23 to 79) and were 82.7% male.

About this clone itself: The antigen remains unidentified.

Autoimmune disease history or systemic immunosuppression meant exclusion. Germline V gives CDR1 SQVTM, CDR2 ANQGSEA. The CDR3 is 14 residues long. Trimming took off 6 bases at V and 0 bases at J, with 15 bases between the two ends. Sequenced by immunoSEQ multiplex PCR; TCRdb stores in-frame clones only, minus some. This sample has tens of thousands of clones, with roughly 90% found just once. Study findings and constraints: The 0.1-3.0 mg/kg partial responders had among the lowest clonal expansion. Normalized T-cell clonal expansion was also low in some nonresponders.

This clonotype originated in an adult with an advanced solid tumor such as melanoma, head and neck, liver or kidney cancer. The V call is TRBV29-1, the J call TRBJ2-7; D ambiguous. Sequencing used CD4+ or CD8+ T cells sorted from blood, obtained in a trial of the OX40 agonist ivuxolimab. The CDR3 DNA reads TGCAGCGTCGACTCGGCAGGCAACTCCTACGAGCAGTACTTC. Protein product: CSVDSAGNSYEQYF.